This record concerns one T cell receptor beta chain sequence. A read error may account for a junction end that differs from germline. These data are taken from a study of tumor-infiltrating lymphocytes in primary liver carcinoma. The roughly 17-31 mg bulk tissue piece was not sorted before simultaneous RNA and DNA extraction. Starting material of approximately 500 ng total RNA yielded TCR beta cDNA via a constant-region primer. It was through three nested multiplex PCR rounds of slightly modified ARM-PCR that TCR beta libraries arose. Researchers ran the first two PCR rounds for ten to eleven cycles each with TRBV1-TRBV30 forward primers and a C-beta reverse primer. Via MiXCR, TCRdb re-called the multiplex PCR reads, giving one row per CDR3 protein. The sample lists about 21,000 distinct CDR3 sequences; roughly three quarters were seen once. CDR1 and CDR2 from the germline V gene are SGHVS and FQNEAQ. The length of the CDR3 is 14 residues.

This receptor was taken from a man between 40 and 49 years old with primary liver carcinoma and hepatitis B virus infection. The V gene is TRBV7-8, the J gene TRBJ1-1; the D is unclear. Specimen: liver tumor tissue from sampling region 1. Subset reported: tumor region T1, superior pole. CDR3 residues: CASSPPRGNSEAFF. Written as DNA, the CDR3 is TGTGCCAGCAGCCCCCCGCGAGGTAACAGTGAAGCTTTCTTT. Variable domain in full (rest from reference TRBV7-8 and TRBJ1-1): GAGVSQSPRYKVAKRGQDVALRCDPISGHVSLFWYQQALGQGPEFLTYFQNEAQLDKSGLPSDRFFAERPEGSVSTLKIQRTQQEDSAVYLCASSPPRGNSEAFFGQGTRLTVV.